These 9 T cell receptor beta chains originate from one sample sequenced in a study of Graves' ophthalmopathy and Graves' hyperthyroidism. RNA transcripts were the source from which TCR beta CDR3 regions were amplified. The first round was an RT-PCR with HTBI primers, and the second round was a multiplex PCR. TCRdb redid the calling of the multiplex PCR reads with MiXCR, one entry per CDR3 protein. The sample carries about 620,000 distinct CDR3 sequences, 20% to 25% recorded once. The sequencing sample was made of peripheral blood. The source of these receptors is a young woman with stable Graves' hyperthyroidism. Some clones in this sample may be carry-over from other donors' samples.

There are many counts of this clonotype. The chain joins TRBV2 to TRBJ2-7, with a tentative D call TRBD1 (6 bases). The CDR3 extends over 13 amino acids. Trimming pared 6 bases from V and 5 bases from J, leaving 14 bases between. Germline V gene lookup returns CDR1 SNHLY and CDR2 FYNNEI. The CDR3 spells CASRLTGTNEQYF. DNA for the CDR3: TGTGCCAGCAGGCTAACAGGGACCAACGAGCAGTACTTC.

This clonotype was detected many times. This sequence joins TRBV2 and TRBJ2-4; 9 bases agree with TRBD2. V lost 5 bases and J lost 10; bases outside the gene matches: 3. Germline CDR1 SNHLY, CDR2 FYNNEI. The CDR3 extends over 12 amino acids. The CDR3: CASSPGLAIQYF. CDR3 DNA sequence: TGTGCCAGCAGTCCAGGACTAGCGATTCAGTACTTC. Full variable domain (missing parts from reference TRBV2 and TRBJ2-4): EPEVTQTPSHQVTQMGQEVILRCVPISNHLYFYWYRQILGQKVEFLVSFYNNEISEKSEIFDDQFSVERPDGSNFTLKIRSTKLEDSAMYFCASSPGLAIQYFGAGTRLSVL.

In regard to this clonotype: A much larger clonotype is one base distant, so this may be a read error. The rearrangement links TRBV12-3 or TRBV12-4 to TRBJ1-1; TRBD1 might be the D (5 bases). There are 13 residues in the CDR3. The ends were cut back, 5 bases at V and 9 bases at J, with 16 bases in the middle. CDR3: CASSPHGAGKAFF. The CDR3 nucleotides are TGTGCCAGCAGTCCTCATGGGGCAGGGAAAGCTTTCTTT.

This clonotype was seen repeatedly, ten times or more. J is TRBJ2-7 and V is TRBV6-1, with D hard to call. CDR1 is MNHNS, CDR2 SASEGT, per germline. The CDR3 loop spans 14 amino acids. Trimming removed 0 bases from V and 3 bases from J, with 9 bases in between. The CDR3 spells CASSEAVPYYEQYF. CDR3 bases: TGTGCCAGCAGTGAAGCGGTCCCATACTACGAGCAGTACTTC.

This clonotype was counted a few times. The V gene is TRBV29-1, the J gene TRBJ2-7; no firm D call. V was pared by 7 bases and J by 4 bases, with 14 bases between. Germline values: CDR1 SQVTM, CDR2 ANQGSEA. This CDR3 has 12 amino acids. The CDR3 region has the DNA TGCAGCGCGAGCGACCCACTTTACGAGCAGTACTTC. Amino acid sequence: CSASDPLYEQYF.

The chain carries TRBV5-5 and TRBJ2-5, with unresolved D. The CDR3 is 17 amino acids. Germline V gives CDR1 SGHKS, CDR2 YYEKEE (reference sequence). V lost 0 bases, J lost 4 bases, and 19 bases lay in between. In nucleotides, the CDR3 is TGTGCCAGCAGCTTGGGGATGATCTTAGCTTCGCCAGAGACCCAGTACTTC. Translated: CASSLGMILASPETQYF.

As regards this clonotype: Without the conserved terminal phenylalanine or tryptophan, this CDR3 likely stems from a read error. The DNA of the CDR3 is TGTGCCAGCAGCTTCTTTGCCTCATATGACGAGCAGTACTAC. Its translation: CASSFFASYDEQYY. The chain has TRBV7-2 and TRBJ2-7; the D is unclear. The V gene's germline CDR1 is SGHTA and CDR2 FQGNSA. Trimming stripped 3 bases from V and 5 bases from J, with 14 bases between. The CDR3 has 14 amino acids.

The chain employs TRBV5-1 and TRBJ2-7; TRBD2 might be the D (5 bases). Germline V gene lookup returns CDR1 SGHRS and CDR2 YFSETQ. This CDR3 is built from 16 residues. The ends were cut back, 5 bases at V and 1 base at J, with 19 bases in the middle. In DNA, the CDR3 is TGCGCCAGCAGATTCTCCCCGGGGTCGACATCCTACGAGCAGTACTTC. Amino acids: CASRFSPGSTSYEQYF.

This clonotype was detected many times. This chain connects TRBV12-3 or TRBV12-4 to TRBJ1-1, with 8 positions matching TRBD1. V gave up 4 bases and J gave up 8 bases; unmatched junction bases: 6. The CDR3 is made up of 13 amino acids. The CDR3 here is CASSSRDRSEAFF. The DNA of the CDR3 is TGTGCCAGCAGTTCCCGGGACAGGAGCGAAGCTTTCTTT.